The following is a TCR beta chain sequence with its context. High-throughput TCR beta sequencing covered peripheral CD8+ and CD4+ T cells. The multiple sclerosis controls consisted of treatment-naive patients with relapsing-remitting disease, either stable or active. An input of about 0.5 to 1 ug of RNA was subjected to reverse transcription using random hexamers. immunoSEQ multiplex PCR amplified TCR beta CDR3 across 54 Vbeta, 13 Jbeta. TCRdb reprocessed the immunoSEQ multiplex PCR reads via MiXCR and lists one record per CDR3 protein. The table shows fewer than 300,000 distinct CDR3 sequences, with roughly 85% occurring only once. V lost 8 bases to trimming and J lost 0 bases; unmatched junction nucleotides: 6. CDR3 length equals 15 residues. The data originate from a study of CD8 T cells in Susac syndrome.

The chain joins TRBV23-1 to TRBJ1-4; 7 bases match TRBD1. TRBV23-1 is placed among ORFs of uncertain function. This clonotype was sampled from a human donor with multiple sclerosis. The sequencing input was CD8+ T cells from PBMCs. This chain's CDR3 is CASQDRPTTNEKLFF. In nucleotides, the CDR3 is TGCGCCAGCCAGGACAGGCCCACAACTAATGAAAAACTGTTTTTT.